The next 14 T cell receptor beta chains were all read from a single sample in a study of OX40 agonist ivuxolimab in advanced cancers. Repertoires were generated with immunoSEQ multiplex PCR, while TCRdb's copy carries only in-frame clones and drops some. The data contain roughly 100,000 clones, 86% of them singletons. The source material was CD4+ or CD8+ T cells sorted from blood, sampled in a trial of the OX40 agonist ivuxolimab. Every receptor here comes from an adult with an advanced solid tumor such as melanoma, head and neck, liver or kidney cancer.

This chain uses TRBV5-1 with TRBJ2-1; TRBD1 is a possible D gene (6 bases). The CDR3 covers 14 residues. V was trimmed by 7 bases and J by 6 bases, leaving 17 bases between them. Germline loops: CDR1 SGHRS, CDR2 YFSETQ. CDR3 loop: CASGQLGFSNEQFF. In nucleotides, the CDR3 is TGCGCCAGCGGACAGCTGGGTTTTAGCAATGAGCAGTTCTTC.

This rearrangement joins TRBV4-1 to TRBJ2-1, with 14 bases lining up with TRBD2. The CDR3 loop spans 16 amino acids. Germline V lookup: CDR1 MGHRA, CDR2 YSYEKL. Trimming at V came to 4 bases and at J to 7 bases, leaving 6 bases not matched to a gene. Here the CDR3 DNA reads TGCGCCAGCAGCCTTCCGGGACTAGCGGGAGAGAATGAGCAGTTCTTC. Its translation: CASSLPGLAGENEQFF.

The chain combines TRBV7-8 with TRBJ1-1; a weak D match, TRBD1 (5 bases). In germline, CDR1 is SGHVS, CDR2 FQNEAQ. Trimming took 3 bases from V and 0 from J, leaving 11 bases between them. This CDR3 has 15 residues. The CDR3 region is CASSFRDSLNTEAFF. CDR3 in DNA: TGTGCCAGCAGCTTCCGGGACTCTTTGAACACTGAAGCTTTCTTT. Looking up the rest from reference TRBV7-8 and TRBJ1-1 gives the full variable domain: GAGVSQSPRYKVAKRGQDVALRCDPISGHVSLFWYQQALGQGPEFLTYFQNEAQLDKSGLPSDRFFAERPEGSVSTLKIQRTQQEDSAVYLCASSFRDSLNTEAFFGQGTRLTVV.

The J gene is TRBJ2-1, the V gene TRBV7-9; D not resolved. The CDR3 runs to 12 residues. V lost 5 bases to trimming and J lost 4 bases, with 6 bases between them. Germline V lookup: CDR1 SEHNR, CDR2 FQNEAQ (reference sequence). In nucleotides, the CDR3 is TGTGCCAGCAGCCCTGGTTACAATGAGCAGTTCTTC. Translation gives CASSPGYNEQFF.

The chain combines TRBV14 with TRBJ2-1; 13 nucleotides agree with TRBD2. The CDR3 is made up of 15 amino acids. V was clipped by 1 base and J by 7 bases; unmatched bases: 1. The germline V gene encodes CDR1 SGHDN and CDR2 FVKESK. CDR3 coding DNA: TGTGCCAGCAGCCAAGCACTAGCGGGAGGGAATGAGCAGTTCTTC. Protein product: CASSQALAGGNEQFF.

The chain employs TRBV2 and TRBJ2-5; D perhaps matches TRBD1 (7 bases). This CDR3 is built from 14 residues. Trimming took off 6 bases at V and 5 bases at J, with 16 bases between the two ends. CDR1 and CDR2 from the germline V gene are SNHLY and FYNNEI. For the CDR3, the DNA is TGTGCCAGCAGAGAAATACAGGGGAGGGAGACCCAGTACTTC. It encodes CASREIQGRETQYF.

The V call is TRBV5-8, the J call TRBJ1-1; D is perhaps TRBD1 (5 bases). CDR1 and CDR2 (germline): SGHTS, YDEGEE. Between the trimmed V and J ends, which lost 4 bases and 1 base, there was a span of 17 bases. CDR3 size: 16 residues. The CDR3 nucleotides read TGTGCCAGCAGCCCTGGGGGTGGCAGGAGGAACACTGAAGCTTTCTTT. Protein: CASSPGGGRRNTEAFF.

This chain joins TRBV2 and TRBJ1-1; 7 nucleotides line up with TRBD1. The V and J ends lost 6 bases and 6 bases, in that order; junction bases with no gene match: 1. Germline lookup yields CDR1 SNHLY and CDR2 FYNNEI. This CDR3 is 11 amino acids long. The CDR3 spells CASRQGSEAFF. The CDR3 bases are TGTGCCAGCAGACAGGGGTCTGAAGCTTTCTTT. The variable domain in full, with the rest retrieved from reference TRBV2 and TRBJ1-1, is EPEVTQTPSHQVTQMGQEVILRCVPISNHLYFYWYRQILGQKVEFLVSFYNNEISEKSEIFDDQFSVERPDGSNFTLKIRSTKLEDSAMYFCASRQGSEAFFGQGTRLTVV.

The chain recombines TRBV11-2 with TRBJ2-7; D unresolved. CDR1 and CDR2 from the germline V gene are SGHAT and FQNNGV. The CDR3 loop spans 12 amino acids. Trimming took 3 bases from V and 6 from J, leaving 9 bases between them. CDR3 nucleotide sequence: TGTGCCAGCAGCTTCCAATTGGGCGAGCAGTACTTC. Amino acid sequence: CASSFQLGEQYF. Using reference TRBV11-2 and TRBJ2-7 for the parts outside the CDR3, the full variable domain is EAGVAQSPRYKIIEKRQSVAFWCNPISGHATLYWYQQILGQGPKLLIQFQNNGVVDDSQLPKDRFSAERLKGVDSTLKIQPAKLEDSAVYLCASSFQLGEQYFGPGTRLTVT.

V gene TRBV7-6 combines with J gene TRBJ2-7, with D perhaps matching TRBD2 (5 bases). The CDR3 is 13 residues long. Germline CDR1 reads SGHVS; CDR2 reads FNYEAQ. Trimming cost V 5 bases and J 5 bases, with 13 bases left between them. The CDR3 coding sequence is TGTGCCAGCAGCACAGAACCCGGGGACGAGCAGTACTTC. Protein: CASSTEPGDEQYF.

The chain has TRBV29-1 and TRBJ1-1, with a tentative D call TRBD1 (5 bases). Germline V gene data show CDR1 as SQVTM and CDR2 as ANQGSEA. The germline V and J ends were trimmed by 8 bases and 1 base, with 17 bases remaining between them. The CDR3 contains 14 residues. The CDR3 sequence is CSSVIGAANTEAFF. Here the CDR3 DNA reads TGCAGCTCAGTCATTGGGGCGGCGAACACTGAAGCTTTCTTT.

This chain connects TRBV13 to TRBJ2-7; 7 nucleotides line up with TRBD1. The CDR3 extends over 13 amino acids. J gave up 3 bases and V 2 bases, and 1 base lay outside the gene matches. Germline V gene data show CDR1 as PRHDT and CDR2 as FYEKMQ (reference sequence). This chain's CDR3 is CASSLRQGYEQYF. In DNA form, the CDR3 reads TGTGCCAGCAGCTTACGACAGGGCTACGAGCAGTACTTC.

This chain joins TRBV19 and TRBJ2-3; D might be TRBD1 or TRBD2, each matching 6 bases. CDR1 is LNHDA, CDR2 SQIVND, per germline (reference sequence). Trimming pared 5 bases from V and 2 bases from J, leaving 17 bases between. The CDR3 totals 16 residues. Here the CDR3 DNA reads TGTGCCAGTAGTCCAGGGTATGGGGGGCACACAGATACGCAGTATTTT. As protein: CASSPGYGGHTDTQYF.

The rearrangement links TRBV7-3 to TRBJ2-2; TRBD2 aligns across 10 bases. The CDR3 sequence is 15 residues long. The junction had 4 bases not matched to a gene; V was cut back by 5 bases and J by 4 bases. Germline values: CDR1 SGHTA, CDR2 FQGTGA. The DNA for the CDR3 is TGTGCCAGCAGCAGTTCTAGCGGGGGCACCGGGGAGCTGTTTTTT. Protein product: CASSSSSGGTGELFF.